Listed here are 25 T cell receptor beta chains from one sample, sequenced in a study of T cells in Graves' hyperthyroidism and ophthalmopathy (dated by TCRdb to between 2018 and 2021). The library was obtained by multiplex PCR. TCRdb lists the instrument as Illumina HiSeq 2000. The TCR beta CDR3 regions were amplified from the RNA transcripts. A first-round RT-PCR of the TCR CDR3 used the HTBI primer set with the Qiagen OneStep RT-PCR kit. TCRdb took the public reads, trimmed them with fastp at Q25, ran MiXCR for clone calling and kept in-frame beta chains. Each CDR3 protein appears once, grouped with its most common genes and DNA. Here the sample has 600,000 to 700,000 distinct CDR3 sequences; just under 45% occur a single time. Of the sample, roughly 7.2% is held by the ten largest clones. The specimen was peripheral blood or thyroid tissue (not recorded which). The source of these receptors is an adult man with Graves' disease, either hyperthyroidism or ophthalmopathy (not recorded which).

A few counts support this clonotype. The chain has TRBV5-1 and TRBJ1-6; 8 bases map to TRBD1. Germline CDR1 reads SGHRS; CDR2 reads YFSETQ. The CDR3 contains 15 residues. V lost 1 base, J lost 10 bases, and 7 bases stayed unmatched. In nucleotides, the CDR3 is TGCGCCAGCAGCTTGCGGACAGGGTCTGGGTCACCCCTCCACTTT. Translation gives CASSLRTGSGSPLHF. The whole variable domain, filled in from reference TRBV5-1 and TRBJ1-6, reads KAGVTQTPRYLIKTRGQQVTLSCSPISGHRSVSWYQQTPGQGLQFLFEYFSETQRNKGNFPGRFSGRQFSNSRSEMNVSTLELGDSALYLCASSLRTGSGSPLHFGNGTRLTVT.

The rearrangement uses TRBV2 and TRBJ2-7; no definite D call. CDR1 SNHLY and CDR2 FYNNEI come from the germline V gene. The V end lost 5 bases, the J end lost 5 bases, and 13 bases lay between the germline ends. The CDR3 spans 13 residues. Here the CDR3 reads CASSYSPAHEQYF. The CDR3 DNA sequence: TGTGCCAGCAGTTACTCCCCCGCCCACGAGCAGTACTTC.

The CDR3: CSVYRGLNQPQHF. DNA for the CDR3: TGCAGCGTTTACCGGGGCCTGAATCAGCCCCAGCATTTT. The genes are TRBV29-1 and TRBJ1-5, with D maybe TRBD1 (5 bases). The CDR3 is 13 residues long. Trimming left V 5 bases short and J 4 bases short, with 12 bases between. Germline-derived CDR1 and CDR2 are SQVTM and ANQGSEA.

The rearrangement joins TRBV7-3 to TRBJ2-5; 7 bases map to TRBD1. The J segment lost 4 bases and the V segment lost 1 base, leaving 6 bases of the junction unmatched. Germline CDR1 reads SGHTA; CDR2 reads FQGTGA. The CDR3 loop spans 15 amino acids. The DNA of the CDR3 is TGTGCCAGCAGCTTAAGGGGGAGACAGGGAGAGACCCAGTACTTC. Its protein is CASSLRGRQGETQYF.

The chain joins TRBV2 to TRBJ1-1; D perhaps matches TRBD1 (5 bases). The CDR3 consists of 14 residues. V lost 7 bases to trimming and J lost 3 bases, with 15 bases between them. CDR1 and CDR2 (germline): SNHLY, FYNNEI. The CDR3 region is CASMGKQVDTEAFF. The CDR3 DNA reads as TGTGCCAGCATGGGGAAACAGGTCGACACTGAAGCTTTCTTT. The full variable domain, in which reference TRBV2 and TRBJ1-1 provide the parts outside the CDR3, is EPEVTQTPSHQVTQMGQEVILRCVPISNHLYFYWYRQILGQKVEFLVSFYNNEISEKSEIFDDQFSVERPDGSNFTLKIRSTKLEDSAMYFCASMGKQVDTEAFFGQGTRLTVV.

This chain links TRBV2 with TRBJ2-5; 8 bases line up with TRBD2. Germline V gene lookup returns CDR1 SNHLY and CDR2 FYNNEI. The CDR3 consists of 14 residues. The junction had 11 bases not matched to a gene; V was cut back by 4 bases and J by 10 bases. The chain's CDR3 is CASSVRREGRLQYF. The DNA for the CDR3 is TGTGCCAGCAGTGTGAGACGGGAGGGCCGGCTCCAGTACTTC.

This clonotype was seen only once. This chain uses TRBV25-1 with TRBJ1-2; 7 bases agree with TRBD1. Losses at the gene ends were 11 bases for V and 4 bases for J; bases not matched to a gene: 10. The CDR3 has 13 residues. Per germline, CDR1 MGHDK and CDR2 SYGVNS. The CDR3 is CAWSSQGLYGYTF. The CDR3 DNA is TGTGCCTGGAGTTCACAGGGGCTCTATGGCTACACCTTC.

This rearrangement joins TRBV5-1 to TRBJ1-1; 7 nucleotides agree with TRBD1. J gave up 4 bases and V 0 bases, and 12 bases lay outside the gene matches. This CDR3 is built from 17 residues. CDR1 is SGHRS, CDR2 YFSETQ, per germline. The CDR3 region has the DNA TGCGCCAGCAGCTTGGATTTAGGGGGCGGCGTTGCCACTGAAGCTTTCTTT. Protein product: CASSLDLGGGVATEAFF.

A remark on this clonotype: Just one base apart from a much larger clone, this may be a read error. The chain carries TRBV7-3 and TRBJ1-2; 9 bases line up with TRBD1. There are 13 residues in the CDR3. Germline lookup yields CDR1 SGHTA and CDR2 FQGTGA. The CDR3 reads CASSTGQGHGHTF. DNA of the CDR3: TGTGCCAGCAGTACCGGACAGGGGCATGGCCACACCTTC.

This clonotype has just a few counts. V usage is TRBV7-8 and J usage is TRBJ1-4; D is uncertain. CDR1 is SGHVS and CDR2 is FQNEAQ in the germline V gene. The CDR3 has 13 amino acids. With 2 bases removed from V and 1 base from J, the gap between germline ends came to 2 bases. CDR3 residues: CASSLLTNEKLFF. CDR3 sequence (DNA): TGTGCCAGCAGCTTATTAACTAATGAAAAACTGTTTTTT.

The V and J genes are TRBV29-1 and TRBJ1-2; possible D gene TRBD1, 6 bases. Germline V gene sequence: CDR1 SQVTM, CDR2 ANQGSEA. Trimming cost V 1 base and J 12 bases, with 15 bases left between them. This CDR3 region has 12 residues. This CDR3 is CSVEGQDSGNTF. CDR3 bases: TGCAGCGTTGAAGGACAGGACAGTGGAAACACCTTC.

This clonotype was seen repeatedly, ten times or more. CDR3 sequence (DNA): TGCAGCGTTGAAGATGCAAAGGCGGGAGGCCCTCTTTACGAGCAGTACTTC. This codes for CSVEDAKAGGPLYEQYF. The J gene is TRBJ2-7, the V gene TRBV29-1; 8 bases match TRBD2. Germline CDR1 and CDR2: SQVTM and ANQGSEA. V lost 0 bases and J lost 4; bases outside the gene matches: 14. The CDR3 runs 17 residues.

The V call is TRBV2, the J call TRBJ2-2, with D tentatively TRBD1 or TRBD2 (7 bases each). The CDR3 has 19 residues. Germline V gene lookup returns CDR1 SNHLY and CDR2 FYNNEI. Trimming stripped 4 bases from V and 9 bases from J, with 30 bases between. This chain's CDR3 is CASSVPGRGRGTDSRELFF. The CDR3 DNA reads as TGTGCCAGCAGTGTCCCGGGGAGGGGGCGCGGGACCGACTCAAGGGAGCTGTTTTTT.

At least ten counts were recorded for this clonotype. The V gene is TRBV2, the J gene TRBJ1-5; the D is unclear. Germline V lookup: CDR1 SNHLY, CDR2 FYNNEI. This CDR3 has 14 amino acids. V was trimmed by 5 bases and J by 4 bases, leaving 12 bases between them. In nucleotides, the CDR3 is TGTGCCAGCAGTCTCTCTAACCTTAATCAGCCCCAGCATTTT. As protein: CASSLSNLNQPQHF.

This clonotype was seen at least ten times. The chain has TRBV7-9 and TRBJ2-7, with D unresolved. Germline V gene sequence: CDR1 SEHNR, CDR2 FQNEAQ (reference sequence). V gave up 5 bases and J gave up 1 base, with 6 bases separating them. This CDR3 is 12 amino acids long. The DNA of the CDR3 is TGTGCCAGCAGCCGTCTATCCTACGAGCAGTACTTC. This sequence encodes CASSRLSYEQYF.

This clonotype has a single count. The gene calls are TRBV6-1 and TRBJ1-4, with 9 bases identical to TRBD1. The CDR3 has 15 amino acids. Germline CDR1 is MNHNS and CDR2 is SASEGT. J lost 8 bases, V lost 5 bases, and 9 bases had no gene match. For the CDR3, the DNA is TGTGCCAGCAGTTACTCACAGGGGGCGCGAGAAAAACTGTTTTTT. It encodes CASSYSQGAREKLFF.

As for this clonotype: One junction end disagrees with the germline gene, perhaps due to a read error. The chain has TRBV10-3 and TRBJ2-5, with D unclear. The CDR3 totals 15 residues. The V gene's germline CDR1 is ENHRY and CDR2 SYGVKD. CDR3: CAINERGVNQETQYF. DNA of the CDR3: TGTGCCATCAATGAGCGCGGAGTGAACCAAGAGACCCAGTACTTC.

CDR3 sequence: CASSLESGFTEAFF. The CDR3 DNA reads as TGTGCCAGCAGCTTAGAATCCGGGTTCACTGAAGCTTTCTTT. This rearrangement joins TRBV11-2 to TRBJ1-1; D is unclear. Trimming took off 0 bases at V and 4 bases at J, with 9 bases between the two ends. This CDR3 comprises 14 residues. From germline, CDR1 is SGHAT and CDR2 FQNNGV.

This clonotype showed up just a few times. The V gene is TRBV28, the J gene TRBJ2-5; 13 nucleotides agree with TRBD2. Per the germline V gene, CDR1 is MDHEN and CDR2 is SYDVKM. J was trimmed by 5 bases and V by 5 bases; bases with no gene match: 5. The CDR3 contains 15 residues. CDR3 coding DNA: TGTGCCAGCAGTAAGACTAGCGGGGGGCTTGAGACCCAGTACTTC. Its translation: CASSKTSGGLETQYF.

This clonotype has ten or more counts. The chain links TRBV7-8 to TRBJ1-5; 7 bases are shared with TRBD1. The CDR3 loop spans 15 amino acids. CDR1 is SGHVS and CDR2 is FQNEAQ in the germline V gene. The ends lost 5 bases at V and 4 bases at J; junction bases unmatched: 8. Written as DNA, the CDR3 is TGTGCCAGCAGCCCACTTAGACAGGGAAATCAGCCCCAGCATTTT. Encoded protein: CASSPLRQGNQPQHF.

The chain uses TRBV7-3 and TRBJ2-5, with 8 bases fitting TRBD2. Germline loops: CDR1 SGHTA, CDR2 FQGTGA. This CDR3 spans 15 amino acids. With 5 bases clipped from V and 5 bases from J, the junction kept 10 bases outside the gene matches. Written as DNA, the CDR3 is TGTGCCAGCAGCGTTTTTAGCGGGACCGAGGAGACCCAGTACTTC. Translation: CASSVFSGTEETQYF. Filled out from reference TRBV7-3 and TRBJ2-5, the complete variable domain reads GAGVSQTPSNKVTEKGKYVELRCDPISGHTALYWYRQSLGQGPEFLIYFQGTGAADDSGLPNDRFFAVRPEGSVSTLKIQRTERGDSAVYLCASSVFSGTEETQYFGPGTRLLVL.

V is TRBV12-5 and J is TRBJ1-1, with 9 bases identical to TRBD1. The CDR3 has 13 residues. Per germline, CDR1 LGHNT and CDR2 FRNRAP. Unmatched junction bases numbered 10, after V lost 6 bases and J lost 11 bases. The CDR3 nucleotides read TGTGCTAGTGGGGGGACAGGGCGGTTTGGGGCTTTCTTT. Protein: CASGGTGRFGAFF. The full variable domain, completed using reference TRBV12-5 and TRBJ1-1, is DARVTQTPRHKVTEMGQEVTMRCQPILGHNTVFWYRQTMMQGLELLAYFRNRAPLDDSGMPKDRFSAEMPDATLATLKIQPSEPRDSAVYFCASGGTGRFGAFFGQGTRLTVV.

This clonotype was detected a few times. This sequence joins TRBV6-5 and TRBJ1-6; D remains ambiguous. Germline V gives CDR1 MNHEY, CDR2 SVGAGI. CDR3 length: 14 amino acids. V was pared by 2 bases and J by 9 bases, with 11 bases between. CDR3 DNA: TGTGCCAGCAGTTACCCCTCACCGAGTTCACCCCTCCACTTT. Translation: CASSYPSPSSPLHF.

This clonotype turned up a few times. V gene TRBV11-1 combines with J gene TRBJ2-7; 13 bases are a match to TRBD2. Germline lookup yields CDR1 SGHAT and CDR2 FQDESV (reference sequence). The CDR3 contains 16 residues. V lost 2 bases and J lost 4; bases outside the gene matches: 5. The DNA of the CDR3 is TGTGCCAGCAGCTTACCGGGGACTAGCGGGGCTTACGAGCAGTACTTC. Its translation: CASSLPGTSGAYEQYF.

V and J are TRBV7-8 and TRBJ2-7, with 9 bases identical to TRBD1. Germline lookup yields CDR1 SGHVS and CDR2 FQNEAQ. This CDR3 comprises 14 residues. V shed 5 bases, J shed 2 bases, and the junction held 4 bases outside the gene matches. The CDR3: CASSPRQGAYEQYF. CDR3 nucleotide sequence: TGTGCCAGCAGCCCCAGACAGGGGGCCTACGAGCAGTACTTC.